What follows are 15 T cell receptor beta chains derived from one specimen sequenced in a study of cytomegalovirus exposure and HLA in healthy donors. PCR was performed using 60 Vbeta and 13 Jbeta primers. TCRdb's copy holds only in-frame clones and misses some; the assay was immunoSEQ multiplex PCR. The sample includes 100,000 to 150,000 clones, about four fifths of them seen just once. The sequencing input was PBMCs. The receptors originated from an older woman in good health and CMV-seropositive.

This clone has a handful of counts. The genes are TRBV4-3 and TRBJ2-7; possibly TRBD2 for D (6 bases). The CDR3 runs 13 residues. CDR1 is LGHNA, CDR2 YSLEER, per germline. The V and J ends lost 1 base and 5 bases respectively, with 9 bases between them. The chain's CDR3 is CASSQVGGDEQYF. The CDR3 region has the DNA TGCGCCAGCAGCCAAGTGGGGGGAGACGAGCAGTACTTC.

DNA of the CDR3: TGCGCCAGCAGGGGTGACACTGTGGTCTCCGAGCAGTACTTC. The encoded protein is CASRGDTVVSEQYF. This chain connects TRBV5-1 to TRBJ2-7; D uncertain. Per germline, CDR1 SGHRS and CDR2 YFSETQ. V lost 5 bases and J 6 bases, leaving 18 bases between the germline ends. The CDR3 has 14 residues.

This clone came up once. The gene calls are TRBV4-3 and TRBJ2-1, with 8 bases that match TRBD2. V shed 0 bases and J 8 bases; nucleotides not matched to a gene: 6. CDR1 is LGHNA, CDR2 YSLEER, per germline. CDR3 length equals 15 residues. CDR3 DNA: TGCGCCAGCAGCCAAGATAGATCGGGAGGGTATGAGCAGTTCTTC. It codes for CASSQDRSGGYEQFF.

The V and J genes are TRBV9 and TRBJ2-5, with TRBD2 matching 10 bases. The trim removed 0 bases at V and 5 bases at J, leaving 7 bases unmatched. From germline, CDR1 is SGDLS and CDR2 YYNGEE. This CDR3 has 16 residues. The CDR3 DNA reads TGTGCCAGCAGCGTAGAAGGACTAGCGGCAATGGAGACCCAGTACTTC. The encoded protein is CASSVEGLAAMETQYF.

DNA for the CDR3: TGTGCCAGCAGTTTACAGGGGGCTCGTTGGGTCTATGGCTACACCTTC. Translating it yields CASSLQGARWVYGYTF. The J gene is TRBJ1-2, the V gene TRBV27; 8 nucleotides agree with TRBD1. V lost 2 bases, J lost 4 bases, and 9 bases stayed unmatched. This CDR3 has 16 amino acids. The germline V gene encodes CDR1 MNHEY and CDR2 SMNVEV (reference sequence).

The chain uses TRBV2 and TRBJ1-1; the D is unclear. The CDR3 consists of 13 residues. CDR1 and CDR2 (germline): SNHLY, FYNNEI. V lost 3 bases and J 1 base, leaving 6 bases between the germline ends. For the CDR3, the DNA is TGTGCCAGCAGTGAGGAGTGGAACACTGAAGCTTTCTTT. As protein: CASSEEWNTEAFF.

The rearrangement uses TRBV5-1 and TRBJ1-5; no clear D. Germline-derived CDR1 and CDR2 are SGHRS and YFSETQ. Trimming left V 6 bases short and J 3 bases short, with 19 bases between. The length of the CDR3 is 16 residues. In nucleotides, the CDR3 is TGCGCCAGCAATCCCCTGAATGGGGAGGACAATCAGCCCCAGCATTTT. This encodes CASNPLNGEDNQPQHF.

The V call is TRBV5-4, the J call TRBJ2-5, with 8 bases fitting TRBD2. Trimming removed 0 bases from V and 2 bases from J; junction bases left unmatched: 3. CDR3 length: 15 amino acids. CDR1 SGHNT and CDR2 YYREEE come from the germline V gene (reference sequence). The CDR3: CASSLAAGGQETQYF. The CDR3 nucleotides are TGTGCCAGCAGCTTGGCTGCGGGGGGACAAGAGACCCAGTACTTC. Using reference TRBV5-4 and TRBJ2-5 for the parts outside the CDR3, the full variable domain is ETGVTQSPTHLIKTRGQQVTLRCSSQSGHNTVSWYQQALGQGPQFIFQYYREEENGRGNFPPRFSGLQFPNYSSELNVNALELDDSALYLCASSLAAGGQETQYFGPGTRLLVL.

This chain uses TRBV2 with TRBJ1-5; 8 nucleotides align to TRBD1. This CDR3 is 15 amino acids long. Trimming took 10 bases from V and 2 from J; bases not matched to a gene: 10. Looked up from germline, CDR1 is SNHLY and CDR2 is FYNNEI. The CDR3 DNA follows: TGTGCCACATCAGGGGGCAGTGGCGGCAATCAGCCCCAGCATTTT. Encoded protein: CATSGGSGGNQPQHF.

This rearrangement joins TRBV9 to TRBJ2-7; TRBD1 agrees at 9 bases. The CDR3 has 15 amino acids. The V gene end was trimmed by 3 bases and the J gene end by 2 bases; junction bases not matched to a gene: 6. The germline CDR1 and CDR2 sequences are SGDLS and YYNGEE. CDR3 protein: CASSGVGTGTYEQYF. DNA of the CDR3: TGTGCCAGCAGCGGGGTTGGGACAGGGACCTACGAGCAGTACTTC.

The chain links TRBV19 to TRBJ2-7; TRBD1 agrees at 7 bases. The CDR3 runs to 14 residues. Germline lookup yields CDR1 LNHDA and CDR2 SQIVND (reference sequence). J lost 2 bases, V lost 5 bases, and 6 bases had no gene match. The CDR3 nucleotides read TGTGCCAGTAGTGCCCCGGGACAGCCCTACGAGCAGTACTTC. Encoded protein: CASSAPGQPYEQYF. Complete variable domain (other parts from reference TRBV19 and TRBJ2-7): DGGITQSPKYLFRKEGQNVTLSCEQNLNHDAMYWYRQDPGQGLRLIYYSQIVNDFQKGDIAEGYSVSREKKESFPLTVTSAQKNPTAFYLCASSAPGQPYEQYFGPGTRLTVT.

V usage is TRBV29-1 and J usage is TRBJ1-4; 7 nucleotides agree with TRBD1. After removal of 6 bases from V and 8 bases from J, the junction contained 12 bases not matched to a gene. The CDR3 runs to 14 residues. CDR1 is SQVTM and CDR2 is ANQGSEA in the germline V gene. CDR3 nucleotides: TGCAGCGTCGCAGTGCCCCCAGGGGGGGAAAAACTGTTTTTT. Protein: CSVAVPPGGEKLFF.

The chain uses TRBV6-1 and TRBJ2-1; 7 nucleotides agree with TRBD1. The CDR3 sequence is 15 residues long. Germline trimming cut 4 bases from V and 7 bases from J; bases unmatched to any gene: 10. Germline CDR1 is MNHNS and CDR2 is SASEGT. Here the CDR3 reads CASSVGTGVWNEQFF. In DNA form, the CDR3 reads TGTGCCAGCAGTGTAGGTACAGGGGTTTGGAATGAGCAGTTCTTC.

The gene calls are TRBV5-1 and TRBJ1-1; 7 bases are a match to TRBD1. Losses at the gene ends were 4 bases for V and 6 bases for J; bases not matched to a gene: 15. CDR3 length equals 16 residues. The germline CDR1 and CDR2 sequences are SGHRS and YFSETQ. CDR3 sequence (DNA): TGCGCCAGCAGCCCGCGGGACAGTCGAGGAACTCCTGAAGCTTTCTTT. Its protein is CASSPRDSRGTPEAFF.

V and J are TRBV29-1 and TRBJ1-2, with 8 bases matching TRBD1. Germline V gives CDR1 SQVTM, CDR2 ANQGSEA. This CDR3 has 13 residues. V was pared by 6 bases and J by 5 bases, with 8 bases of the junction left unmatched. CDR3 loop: CSVGTGALYGYTF. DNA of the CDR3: TGCAGCGTAGGGACAGGAGCGTTGTATGGCTACACCTTC.